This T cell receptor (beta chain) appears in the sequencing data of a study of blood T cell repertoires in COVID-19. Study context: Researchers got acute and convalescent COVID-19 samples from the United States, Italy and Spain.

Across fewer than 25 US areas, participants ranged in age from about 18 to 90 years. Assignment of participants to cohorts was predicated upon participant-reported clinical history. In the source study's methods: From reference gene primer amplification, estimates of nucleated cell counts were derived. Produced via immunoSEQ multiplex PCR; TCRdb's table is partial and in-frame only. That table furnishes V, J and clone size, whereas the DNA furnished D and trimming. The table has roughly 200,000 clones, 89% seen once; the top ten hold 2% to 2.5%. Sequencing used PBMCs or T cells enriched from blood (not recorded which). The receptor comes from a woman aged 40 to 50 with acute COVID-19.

CDR3 bases: TGTGCCAGCAGCCAACCTCCTCCGACAGGAAGCACAGATACGCAGTATTTT. Amino acid sequence: CASSQPPPTGSTDTQYF. J is TRBJ2-3 and V is TRBV11-2; D is perhaps TRBD1 (6 bases). Germline CDR1 reads SGHAT; CDR2 reads FQNNGV. Trimming pared 5 bases from V and 0 bases from J, leaving 18 bases between. This CDR3 has 17 amino acids.